This T cell receptor (beta chain) was retrieved from a study of shared clonotypes between healthy human individuals. V lost 8 bases and J lost 4, with 12 bases in between. From germline, CDR1 is LNHDA and CDR2 SQIVND (reference sequence). This CDR3 contains 14 residues. TCRdb's table, derived via immunoSEQ multiplex PCR, lists solely in-frame clones and lacks some. The sample yields 550,000 to 850,000 clones, approximately 77% seen once. The receptor comes from a woman in her twenties or thirties in good health. The chain combines TRBV19 with TRBJ2-6; no definite D call. Sequenced sample: memory CD4+ T cells sorted from blood. The subset is: CD45RA-negative fraction. CDR3 residues: CASARSPGANVLTF. The CDR3 DNA reads as TGTGCCAGTGCCCGTTCACCGGGGGCCAACGTCCTGACTTTC.